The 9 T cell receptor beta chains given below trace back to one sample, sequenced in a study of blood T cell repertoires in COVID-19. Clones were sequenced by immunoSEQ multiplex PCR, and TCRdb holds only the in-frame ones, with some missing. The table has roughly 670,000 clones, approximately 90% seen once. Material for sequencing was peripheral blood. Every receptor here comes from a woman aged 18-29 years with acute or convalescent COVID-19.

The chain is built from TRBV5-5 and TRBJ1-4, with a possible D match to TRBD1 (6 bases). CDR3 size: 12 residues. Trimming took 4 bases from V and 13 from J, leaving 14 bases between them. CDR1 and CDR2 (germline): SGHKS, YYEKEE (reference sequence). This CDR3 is CASSNRDTSLFF. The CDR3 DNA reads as TGTGCCAGCAGCAACCGGGACACCTCACTGTTTTTT.

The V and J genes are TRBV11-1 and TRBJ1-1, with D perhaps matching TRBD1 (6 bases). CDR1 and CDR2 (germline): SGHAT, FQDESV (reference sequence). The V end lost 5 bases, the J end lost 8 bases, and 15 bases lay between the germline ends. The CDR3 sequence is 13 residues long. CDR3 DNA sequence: TGTGCCAGCAGCCCCACAGGGTTTCCCGAAGCTTTCTTT. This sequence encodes CASSPTGFPEAFF.

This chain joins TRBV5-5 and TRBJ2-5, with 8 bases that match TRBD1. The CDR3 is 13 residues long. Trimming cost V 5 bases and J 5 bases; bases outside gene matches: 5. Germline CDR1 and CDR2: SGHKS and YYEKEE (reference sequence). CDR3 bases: TGTGCCAGCAGAGGGACAGGTTGGGAGACCCAGTACTTC. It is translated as CASRGTGWETQYF. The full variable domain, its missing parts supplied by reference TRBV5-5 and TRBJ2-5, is DAGVTQSPTHLIKTRGQQVTLRCSPISGHKSVSWYQQVLGQGPQFIFQYYEKEERGRGNFPDRFSARQFPNYSSELNVNALLLGDSALYLCASRGTGWETQYFGPGTRLLVL.

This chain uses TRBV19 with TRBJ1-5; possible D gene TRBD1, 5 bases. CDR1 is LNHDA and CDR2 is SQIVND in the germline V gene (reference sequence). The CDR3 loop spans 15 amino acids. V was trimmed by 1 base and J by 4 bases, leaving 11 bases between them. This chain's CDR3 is CASSIGRGGNQPQHF. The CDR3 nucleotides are TGTGCCAGTAGTATAGGACGGGGGGGGAATCAGCCCCAGCATTTT.

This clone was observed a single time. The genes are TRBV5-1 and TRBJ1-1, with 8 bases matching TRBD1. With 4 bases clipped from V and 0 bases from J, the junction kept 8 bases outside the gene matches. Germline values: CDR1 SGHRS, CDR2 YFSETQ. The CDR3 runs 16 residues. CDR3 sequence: CASSRTSTGVNTEAFF. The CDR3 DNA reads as TGCGCCAGCAGCAGAACTTCGACAGGGGTGAACACTGAAGCTTTCTTT.

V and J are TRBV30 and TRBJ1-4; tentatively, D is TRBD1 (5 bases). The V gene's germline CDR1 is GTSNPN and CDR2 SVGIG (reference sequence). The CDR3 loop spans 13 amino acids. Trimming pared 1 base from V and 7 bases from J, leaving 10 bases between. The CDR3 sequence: CAWSAGFGEKLFF. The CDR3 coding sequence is TGTGCCTGGAGTGCAGGGTTCGGTGAAAAACTGTTTTTT.

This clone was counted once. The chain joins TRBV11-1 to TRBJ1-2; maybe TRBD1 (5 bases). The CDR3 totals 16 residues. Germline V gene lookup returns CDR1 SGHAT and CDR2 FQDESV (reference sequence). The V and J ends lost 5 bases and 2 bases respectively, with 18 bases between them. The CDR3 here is CASSVLLGGYNYGYTF. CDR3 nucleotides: TGTGCCAGCAGCGTGCTCCTCGGGGGTTACAACTATGGCTACACCTTC.

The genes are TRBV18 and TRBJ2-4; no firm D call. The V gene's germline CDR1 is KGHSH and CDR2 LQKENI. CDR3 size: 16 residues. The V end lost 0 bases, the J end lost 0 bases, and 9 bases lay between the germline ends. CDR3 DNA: TGTGCCAGCTCACCACCGCAGGCCCTAGCCAAAAACATTCAGTACTTC. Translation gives CASSPPQALAKNIQYF.

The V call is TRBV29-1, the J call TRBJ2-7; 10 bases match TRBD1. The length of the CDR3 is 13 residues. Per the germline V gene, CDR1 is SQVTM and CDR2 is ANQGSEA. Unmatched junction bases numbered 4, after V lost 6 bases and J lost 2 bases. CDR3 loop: CSVGTGETYEQYF. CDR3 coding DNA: TGCAGCGTGGGGACAGGGGAAACCTACGAGCAGTACTTC.